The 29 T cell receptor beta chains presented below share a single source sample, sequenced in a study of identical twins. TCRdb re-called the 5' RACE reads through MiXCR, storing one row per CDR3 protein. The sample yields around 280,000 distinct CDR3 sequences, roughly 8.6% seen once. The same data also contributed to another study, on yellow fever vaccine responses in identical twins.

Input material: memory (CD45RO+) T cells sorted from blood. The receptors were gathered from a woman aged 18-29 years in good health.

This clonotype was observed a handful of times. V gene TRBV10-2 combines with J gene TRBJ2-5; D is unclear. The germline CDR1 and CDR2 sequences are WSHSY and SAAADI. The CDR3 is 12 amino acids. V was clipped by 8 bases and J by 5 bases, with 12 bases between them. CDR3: CASGVDEETQYF. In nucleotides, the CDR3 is TGCGCCAGCGGAGTAGACGAGGAGACCCAGTACTTC.

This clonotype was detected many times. Here the CDR3 DNA reads TGTGCCAGCAGTTCCGGGTCCTACGAGCAGTACTTC. Translation gives CASSSGSYEQYF. The chain has TRBV6-5 and TRBJ2-7, with D unresolved. The CDR3 runs to 12 residues. Trimming shortened V by 4 bases and J by 1 base, and 5 bases separated the two germline ends. The V gene's germline CDR1 is MNHEY and CDR2 SVGAGI.

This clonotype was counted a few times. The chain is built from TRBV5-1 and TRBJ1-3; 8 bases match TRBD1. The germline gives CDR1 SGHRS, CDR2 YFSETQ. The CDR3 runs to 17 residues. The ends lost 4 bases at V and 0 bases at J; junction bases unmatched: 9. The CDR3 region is CASSPGQGTISGNTIYF. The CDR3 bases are TGCGCCAGCAGCCCAGGACAGGGAACTATCTCTGGAAACACCATATATTTT.

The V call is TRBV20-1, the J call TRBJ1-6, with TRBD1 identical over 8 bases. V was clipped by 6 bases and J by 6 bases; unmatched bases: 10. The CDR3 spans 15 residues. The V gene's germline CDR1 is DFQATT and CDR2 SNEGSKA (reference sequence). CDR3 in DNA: TGCAGTGCCCCCCGAGGACAGGGTCCTAATTCACCCCTCCACTTT. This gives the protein CSAPRGQGPNSPLHF.

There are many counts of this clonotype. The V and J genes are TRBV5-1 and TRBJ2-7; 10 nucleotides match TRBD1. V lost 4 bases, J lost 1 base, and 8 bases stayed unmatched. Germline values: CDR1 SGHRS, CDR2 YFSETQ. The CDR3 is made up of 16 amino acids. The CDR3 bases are TGCGCCAGCAGCCCGATAGCGGGACAGGGGTCCTACGAGCAGTACTTC. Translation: CASSPIAGQGSYEQYF.

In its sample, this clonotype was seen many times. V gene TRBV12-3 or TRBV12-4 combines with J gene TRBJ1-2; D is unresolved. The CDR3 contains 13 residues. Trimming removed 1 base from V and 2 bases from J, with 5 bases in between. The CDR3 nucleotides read TGTGCCAGCAGTTTAGGGCTAAACTATGGCTACACCTTC. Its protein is CASSLGLNYGYTF.

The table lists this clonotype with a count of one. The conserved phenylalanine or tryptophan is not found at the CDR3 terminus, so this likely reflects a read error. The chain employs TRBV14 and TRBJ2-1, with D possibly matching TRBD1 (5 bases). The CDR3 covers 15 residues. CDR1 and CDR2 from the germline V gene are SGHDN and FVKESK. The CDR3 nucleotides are TGTGCGAGCAGCCTAAAGGCAGGGCCTTACAATGAGCAGTTCCTC. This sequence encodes CASSLKAGPYNEQFL.

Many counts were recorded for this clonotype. The CDR3, as DNA: TGTGCCAGCAGCCAAGGGTCTAGCGGGGGATCGTACAATGAGCAGTTCTTC. Its protein product is CASSQGSSGGSYNEQFF. The chain is built from TRBV4-2 and TRBJ2-1, with TRBD2 matching over 10 bases. V lost 1 base, J lost 4 bases, and 7 bases stayed unmatched. Germline CDR1 and CDR2: LGHNA and YNFKEQ. This CDR3 region has 17 residues.

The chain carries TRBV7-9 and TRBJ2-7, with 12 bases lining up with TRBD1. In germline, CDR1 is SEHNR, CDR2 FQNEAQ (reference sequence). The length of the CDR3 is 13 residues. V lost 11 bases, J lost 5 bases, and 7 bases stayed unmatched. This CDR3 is CAPVGQGAHEQYV. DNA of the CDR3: TGTGCCCCGGTGGGACAGGGGGCCCACGAGCAGTACGTC.

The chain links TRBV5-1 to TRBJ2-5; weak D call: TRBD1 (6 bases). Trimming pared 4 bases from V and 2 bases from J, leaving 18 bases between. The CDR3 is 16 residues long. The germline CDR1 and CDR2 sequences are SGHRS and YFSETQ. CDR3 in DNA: TGCGCCAGCAGCCAACTACCGACAGGCTTACAAGAGACCCAGTACTTC. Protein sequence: CASSQLPTGLQETQYF.

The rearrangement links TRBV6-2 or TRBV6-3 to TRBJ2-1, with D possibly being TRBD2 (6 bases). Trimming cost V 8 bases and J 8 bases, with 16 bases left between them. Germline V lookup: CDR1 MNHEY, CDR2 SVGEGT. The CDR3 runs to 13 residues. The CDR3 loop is CASVRGGGDEQFF. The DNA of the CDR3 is TGTGCCAGCGTTCGGGGAGGTGGGGATGAGCAGTTCTTC.

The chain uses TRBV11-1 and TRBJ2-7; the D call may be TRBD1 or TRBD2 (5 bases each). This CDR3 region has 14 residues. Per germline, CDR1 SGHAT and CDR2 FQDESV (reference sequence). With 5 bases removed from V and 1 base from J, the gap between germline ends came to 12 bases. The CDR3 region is CASSPGALSYEQYF. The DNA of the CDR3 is TGTGCCAGCAGCCCCGGGGCCTTATCCTACGAGCAGTACTTC.

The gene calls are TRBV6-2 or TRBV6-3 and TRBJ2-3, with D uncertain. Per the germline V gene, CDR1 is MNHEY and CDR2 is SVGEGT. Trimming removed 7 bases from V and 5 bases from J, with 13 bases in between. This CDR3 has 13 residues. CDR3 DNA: TGTGCCAGCAAGATGAGTTCCGGAGATACGCAGTATTTT. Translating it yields CASKMSSGDTQYF.

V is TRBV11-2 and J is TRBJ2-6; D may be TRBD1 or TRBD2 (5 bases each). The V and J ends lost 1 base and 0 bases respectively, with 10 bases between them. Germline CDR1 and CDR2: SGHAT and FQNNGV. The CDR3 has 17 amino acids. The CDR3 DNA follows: TGTGCCAGCAGCTTAGTGAGGGGCGGCTCTGGGGCCAACGTCCTGACTTTC. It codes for CASSLVRGGSGANVLTF.

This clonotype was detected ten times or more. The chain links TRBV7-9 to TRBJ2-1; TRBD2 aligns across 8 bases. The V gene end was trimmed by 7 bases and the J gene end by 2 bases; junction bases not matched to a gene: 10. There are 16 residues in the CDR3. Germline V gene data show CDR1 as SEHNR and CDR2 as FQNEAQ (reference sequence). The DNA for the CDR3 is TGTGCCAGCACCTCGGTAGCGGGGAAAACCTACAATGAGCAGTTCTTC. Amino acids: CASTSVAGKTYNEQFF.

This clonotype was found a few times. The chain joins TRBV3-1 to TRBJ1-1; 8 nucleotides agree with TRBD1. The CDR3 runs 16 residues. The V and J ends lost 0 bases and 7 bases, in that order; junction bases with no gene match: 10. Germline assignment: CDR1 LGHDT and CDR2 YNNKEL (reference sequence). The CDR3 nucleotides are TGTGCCAGCAGCCAAGATCGTGGCAGGGGGCAGGTTGAAGCTTTCTTT. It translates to CASSQDRGRGQVEAFF.

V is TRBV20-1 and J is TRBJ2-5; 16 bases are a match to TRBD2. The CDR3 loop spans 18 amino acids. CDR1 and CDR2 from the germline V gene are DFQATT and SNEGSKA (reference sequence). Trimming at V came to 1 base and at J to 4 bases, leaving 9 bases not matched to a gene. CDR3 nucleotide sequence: TGCAGTGCTAGAGCCCCGGGACTAGCGGGGGGGCCCGGAGAGACCCAGTACTTC. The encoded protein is CSARAPGLAGGPGETQYF.

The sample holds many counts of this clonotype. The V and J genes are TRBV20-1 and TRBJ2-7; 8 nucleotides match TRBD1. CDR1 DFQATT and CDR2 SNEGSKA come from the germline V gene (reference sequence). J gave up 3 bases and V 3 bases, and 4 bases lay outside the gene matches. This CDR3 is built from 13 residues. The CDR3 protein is CSARGTGDYEQYF. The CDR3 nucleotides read TGCAGTGCTAGGGGGACAGGAGACTACGAGCAGTACTTC.

CDR3 region: CASSILANTGELFF. DNA for the CDR3: TGTGCCAGCAGTATTTTAGCGAACACCGGGGAGCTGTTTTTT. The genes are TRBV7-6 and TRBJ2-2; D is ambiguous. Germline CDR1 and CDR2: SGHVS and FNYEAQ. The V end was cut by 6 bases, the J end by 0 bases, with 8 bases between. This CDR3 is built from 14 residues.

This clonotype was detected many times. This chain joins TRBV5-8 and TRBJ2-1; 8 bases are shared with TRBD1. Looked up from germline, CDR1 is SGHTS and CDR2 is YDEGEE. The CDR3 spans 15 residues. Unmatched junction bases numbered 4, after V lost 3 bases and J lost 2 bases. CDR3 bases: TGTGCCAGCAGCTCCGGGACAGGAGCCTACAATGAGCAGTTCTTC. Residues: CASSSGTGAYNEQFF.

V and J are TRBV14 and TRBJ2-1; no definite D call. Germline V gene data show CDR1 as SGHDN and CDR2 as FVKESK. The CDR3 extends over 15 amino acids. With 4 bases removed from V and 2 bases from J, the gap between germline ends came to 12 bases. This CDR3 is CASSPGLGPYNEQFF. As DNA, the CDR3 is TGTGCCAGCAGCCCCGGGCTTGGTCCCTACAATGAGCAGTTCTTC.

The CDR3 nucleotides read TGTGCCAGCAGCGGACCGACAGGGGCTAACTATGGCTACACCTTC. Translating it yields CASSGPTGANYGYTF. The rearrangement links TRBV5-4 to TRBJ1-2, with 8 bases identical to TRBD1. The trim removed 4 bases at V and 0 bases at J, leaving 5 bases unmatched. This CDR3 region has 15 residues. Germline V gene lookup returns CDR1 SGHNT and CDR2 YYREEE (reference sequence).

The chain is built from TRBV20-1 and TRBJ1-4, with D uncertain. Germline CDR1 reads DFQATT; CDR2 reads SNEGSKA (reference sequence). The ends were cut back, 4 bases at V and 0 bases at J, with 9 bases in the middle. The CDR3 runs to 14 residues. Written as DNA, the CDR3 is TGCAGTGCTATAAACCAAGCAACTAATGAAAAACTGTTTTTT. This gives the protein CSAINQATNEKLFF.

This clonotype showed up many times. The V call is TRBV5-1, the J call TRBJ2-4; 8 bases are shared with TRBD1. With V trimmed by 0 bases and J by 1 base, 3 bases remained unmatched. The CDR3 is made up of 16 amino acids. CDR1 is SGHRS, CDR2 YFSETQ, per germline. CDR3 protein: CASSLGTGNAKNIQYF. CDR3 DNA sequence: TGCGCCAGCAGCTTGGGGACAGGGAATGCCAAAAACATTCAGTACTTC.

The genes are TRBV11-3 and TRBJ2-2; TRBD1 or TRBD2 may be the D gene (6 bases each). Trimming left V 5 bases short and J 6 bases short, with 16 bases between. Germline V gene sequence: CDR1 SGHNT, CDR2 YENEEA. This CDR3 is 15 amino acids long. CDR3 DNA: TGTGCCAGCAGCCCCCGGGGGCCAGGGCCCGGGGAGCTGTTTTTT. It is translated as CASSPRGPGPGELFF.

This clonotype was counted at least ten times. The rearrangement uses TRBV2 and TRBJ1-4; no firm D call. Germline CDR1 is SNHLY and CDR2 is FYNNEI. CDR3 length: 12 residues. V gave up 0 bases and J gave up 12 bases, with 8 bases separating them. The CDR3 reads CASSEAGKELFF. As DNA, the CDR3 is TGTGCCAGCAGTGAAGCTGGAAAGGAACTGTTTTTT.

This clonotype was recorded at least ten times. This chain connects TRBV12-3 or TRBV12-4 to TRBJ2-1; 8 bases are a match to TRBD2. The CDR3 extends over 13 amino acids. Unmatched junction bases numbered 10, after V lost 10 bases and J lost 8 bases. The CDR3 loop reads CATLSGTFHEQFF. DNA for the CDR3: TGTGCCACCCTTAGCGGGACTTTCCATGAGCAGTTCTTC.

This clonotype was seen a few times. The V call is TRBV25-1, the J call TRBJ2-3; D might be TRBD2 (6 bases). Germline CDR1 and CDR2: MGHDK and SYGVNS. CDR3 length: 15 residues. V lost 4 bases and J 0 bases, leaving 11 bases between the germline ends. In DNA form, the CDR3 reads TGTGCCAGCAGTGCGGGACTCGCTAGCACAGATACGCAGTATTTT. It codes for CASSAGLASTDTQYF.

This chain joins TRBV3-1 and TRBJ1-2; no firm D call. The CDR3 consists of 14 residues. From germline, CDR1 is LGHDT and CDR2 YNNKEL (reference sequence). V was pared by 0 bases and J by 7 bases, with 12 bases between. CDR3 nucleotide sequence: TGTGCCAGCAGCCAAGATAGGCGCGGCGGTGGCTACACCTTC. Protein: CASSQDRRGGGYTF.